This TCR beta chain was sequenced in a study of shared clonotypes between healthy human individuals. The authors ran the assay at deep level. Unsorted PBMC samples were amplified in replicate PCRs containing roughly 300 ng DNA, some 30,000 T cell genomes. The data were produced by immunoSEQ multiplex PCR, yet TCRdb's version contains in-frame clones alone and is incomplete. This table holds about 490,000 clones, around 78% found once. Germline-derived CDR1 and CDR2 are SGHNT and YENEEA. The V and J ends lost 1 base and 0 bases respectively, with 7 bases between them. The CDR3 contains 15 residues. The donors were all Caucasian adults (living in Nashville, Tennessee).

This receptor was taken from a middle-aged woman in good health. Some clones in this sample may be carry-over from other donors' samples. The J gene is TRBJ2-1, the V gene TRBV11-3; a possible D gene is TRBD2 (5 bases). Input material: PBMCs. The CDR3 region has the DNA TGTGCCAGCAGCTTAGGTCGGGGCTCCTACAATGAGCAGTTCTTC. It is translated as CASSLGRGSYNEQFF.